Included here is one T cell receptor (beta chain) sequence, with context. These data are taken from a study of Graves' ophthalmopathy and Graves' hyperthyroidism. Moderately to severely active ophthalmopathy under 3 months, CAS at least 3, NOSPECS at least 4. Uncontrolled infections, other autoimmune diseases, pregnancy or lactation barred patients from enrollment. Researchers took RNA transcripts and amplified TCR beta CDR3 regions from them. First-round RT-PCR with HTBI primers preceded a second-round multiplex PCR. TCRdb fed the multiplex PCR reads into MiXCR, producing one record per CDR3 protein. The sample lists hundreds of thousands of distinct CDR3 sequences, about 40% occurring once. This CDR3 is 15 amino acids long. Germline V gene lookup returns CDR1 SGHTA and CDR2 FQGNSA. With V trimmed by 1 base and J by 5 bases, 5 bases remained unmatched.

This TCR was recovered from an adult man with Graves' ophthalmopathy. The V call is TRBV7-2, the J call TRBJ2-3, with 8 bases that match TRBD2. What was sequenced was peripheral blood. DNA of the CDR3: TGTGCCAGCAGCTTAGGGATAGCGGGATTAGATACGCAGTATTTT. It is translated as CASSLGIAGLDTQYF.